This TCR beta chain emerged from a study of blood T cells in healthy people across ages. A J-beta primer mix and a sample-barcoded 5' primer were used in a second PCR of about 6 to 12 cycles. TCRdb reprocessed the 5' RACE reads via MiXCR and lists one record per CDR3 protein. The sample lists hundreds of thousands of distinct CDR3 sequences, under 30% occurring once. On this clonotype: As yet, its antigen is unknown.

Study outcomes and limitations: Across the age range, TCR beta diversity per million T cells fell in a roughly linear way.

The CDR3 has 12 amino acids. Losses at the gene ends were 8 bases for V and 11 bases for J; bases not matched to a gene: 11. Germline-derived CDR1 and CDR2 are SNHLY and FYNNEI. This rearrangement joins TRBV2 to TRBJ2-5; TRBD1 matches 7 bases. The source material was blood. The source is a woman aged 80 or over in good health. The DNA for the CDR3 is TGTGCCAGCCGGGGACAGACCTACAAGCAGTACTTC. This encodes CASRGQTYKQYF.